The rows below give T cell receptor beta chains drawn from one sample of a study of Ad26.COV2.S vaccination and SARS-CoV-2 variants. The data were produced by immunoSEQ multiplex PCR, yet TCRdb's version contains in-frame clones alone and is incomplete. The data show approximately 350,000 clones, with roughly 84% seen just once and around 3.7% held by the top ten. Sequences were derived from peripheral blood, sampled in a trial of Ad26.COV2.S vaccine versus placebo. These receptors all stem from a person between 18 and 65 years old who received the Ad26.COV2.S COVID-19 vaccine or a placebo. CDR3s include the opening cysteine and the closing phenylalanine or tryptophan. Fields, in order: J gene, D gene, clone size, V gene, CDR3 DNA, CDR3 protein. D genes are given only for firm matches. Clone size is shown for a subset of rows, as once, few, many or a class of expanded clone.

>TRBJ2-1|TRBD2|once|TRBV6-5
TGTGCCAGCAGTTACTCACTAGCGGACAATGAGCAGTTCTTC
CASSYSLADNEQFF
>TRBJ2-5|-|-|TRBV4-1
TGCGCCAGCAGCCAAGATCGAACAAGAGAGACCCAGTACTTC
CASSQDRTRETQYF
>TRBJ2-1|TRBD2|-|TRBV27
TGTGCCAGCAGTTTATATCCCCTGACTAGCGGGGGATACAATGAGCAGTTCTTC
CASSLYPLTSGGYNEQFF
>TRBJ1-2|-|-|TRBV7-9
TGTGCCAGCAGCTTAGCGGGGTATGGCTACACCTTC
CASSLAGYGYTF
>TRBJ2-4|-|-|TRBV25-1
TGTGCCAGCAGTGTAGGGGCCGGAGCCAAAAACATTCAGTACTTC
CASSVGAGAKNIQYF
>TRBJ2-3|TRBD2|-|TRBV9
TGTGCCAGCAGCGTCTTTAGCGGGGTCCCCGCGAAGGGTACGCAGTATTTT
CASSVFSGVPAKGTQYF
>TRBJ1-1|-|-|TRBV6-4
TGTGCCAGCAGTGTGGATTATTCGGTGAACACTGAAGCTTTCTTT
CASSVDYSVNTEAFF
>TRBJ1-1|-|-|TRBV28
TGTGCCAGCAGTTTTACAGTGAACACTGAAGCTTTCTTT
CASSFTVNTEAFF
>TRBJ2-3|-|-|TRBV7-2
TGTGCCAGCAGCAACGGGATCGGCACAGATACGCAGTATTTT
CASSNGIGTDTQYF
>TRBJ1-2|-|-|TRBV9
TGTGCCAGCAGCGTAGCGGCGCGACCCTATGGCTACACCTTC
CASSVAARPYGYTF
>TRBJ2-3|TRBD2|-|TRBV19
TGTGCCAGTATGACTAGCGGGGGGGCAAGGACGCAGTATTTT
CASMTSGGARTQYF
>TRBJ2-2|-|-|TRBV11-3
TGTGCCAGCACCCCAGGGGCAAACACCGGGGAGCTGTTTTTT
CASTPGANTGELFF
>TRBJ2-4|-|-|TRBV7-3
TGTGCCAGCAGCTCGCAAGCAGAGGGCATTCAGTACTTC
CASSSQAEGIQYF